The clone carrying this TCR beta chain has a count of ten or more. Its antigen is unidentified. The sample is drawn from a study of identical twins. Template switching added a universal primer site, and cDNA bore unique molecular identifiers. Via MiXCR, TCRdb re-called the 5' RACE reads, giving one row per CDR3 protein. The sample yields a few hundred thousand distinct CDR3 sequences, nearly 10% seen once. Study results and caveats: Within cord blood, abundant beta clonotypes carried fewer insertions, but memory repertoires showed no such trend.

These data were also reused for a study on yellow fever vaccine responses in identical twins. From that paper: Vaccine-induced T cell responses in twins were reportedly observed to appear partly convergent, partly personalized.

This TCR came from a woman between 18 and 30 years old in good health. The sequenced sample was PBMCs.

The CDR3 coding sequence is TGCGCCAGCAGTCGTCTCCCACCGGGAGAGACCCAGTACTTC. It specifies CASSRLPPGETQYF. This chain uses TRBV5-1 with TRBJ2-5; D gene uncertain. Germline V CDR1 and CDR2: SGHRS, YFSETQ. CDR3 length equals 14 residues. Trimming took off 5 bases at V and 4 bases at J, with 15 bases between the two ends.